A single sample is the source of the 31 T cell receptor beta chains below, sequenced in a study of shared clonotypes between healthy human individuals. CD45RO-negative cells were positively selected for CCR7, leaving out terminally differentiated effector memory CD45RA+ cells. Only in-frame clones appear in the TCRdb table, and some are missing; sequencing was by immunoSEQ multiplex PCR. Of fewer than 800,000 clones listed, roughly 94% are singletons. Sequenced material: naive CD8+ T cells sorted from blood. These receptors were obtained from a man aged 25-40 years in good health.

The chain is built from TRBV27 and TRBJ2-1; D remains ambiguous. V was pared by 3 bases and J by 0 bases, with 6 bases between. This CDR3 has 14 amino acids. Germline loops: CDR1 MNHEY, CDR2 SMNVEV (reference sequence). The CDR3 nucleotides read TGTGCCAGCAGTTTCATGAGCTCCTACAATGAGCAGTTCTTC. Amino acids: CASSFMSSYNEQFF.

This chain connects TRBV11-2 to TRBJ2-1; 9 bases map to TRBD2. The CDR3 length is 16 residues. V lost 5 bases and J lost 0; bases outside the gene matches: 5. Germline-derived CDR1 and CDR2 are SGHAT and FQNNGV. CDR3 DNA sequence: TGTGCCAGCAGCCCGCAGACTAGCGGCTCCTACAATGAGCAGTTCTTC. Translating it yields CASSPQTSGSYNEQFF.

The sample holds one count of this clone. V usage is TRBV27 and J usage is TRBJ2-2; D gene uncertain. Germline CDR1 reads MNHEY; CDR2 reads SMNVEV (reference sequence). The CDR3 length is 14 residues. Between the trimmed V and J ends, which lost 3 bases and 6 bases, there was a span of 11 bases. CDR3 nucleotides: TGTGCCAGCAGTTTGAATAGCTGGGCCGGGGAGCTGTTTTTT. This codes for CASSLNSWAGELFF.

The chain has TRBV6-5 and TRBJ1-1; D gene unclear. The V gene's germline CDR1 is MNHEY and CDR2 SVGAGI. The CDR3 sequence is 14 residues long. Trimming removed 4 bases at V and 3 bases at J, with 12 bases between. CDR3 region: CASSSNVFDTEAFF. The CDR3 DNA is TGTGCCAGCAGTTCAAACGTCTTCGACACTGAAGCTTTCTTT.

The rearrangement links TRBV27 to TRBJ1-5; no definite D call. The CDR3 is made up of 16 amino acids. V lost 5 bases, J lost 7 bases, and 21 bases lay in between. Per the germline V gene, CDR1 is MNHEY and CDR2 is SMNVEV (reference sequence). The CDR3 DNA reads TGTGCCAGCAGTCTACCAGTTAAACCCAAAGGGCAGCCCCAGCATTTT. It codes for CASSLPVKPKGQPQHF.

The rearrangement joins TRBV28 to TRBJ1-1, with no clear D. V lost 4 bases, J lost 11 bases, and 17 bases lay in between. CDR1 is MDHEN, CDR2 SYDVKM, per germline. There are 13 residues in the CDR3. Here the CDR3 reads CASSYQGRSGAFF. CDR3 sequence (DNA): TGTGCCAGCAGTTATCAAGGACGGTCGGGGGCTTTCTTT.

V and J are TRBV28 and TRBJ2-7; D assignment may be TRBD1 or TRBD2 (5 bases each). CDR3 length: 14 amino acids. Looked up from germline, CDR1 is MDHEN and CDR2 is SYDVKM. Trimming left V 3 bases short and J 6 bases short, with 15 bases between. Here the CDR3 reads CASSFDLTGGEQYF. DNA of the CDR3: TGTGCCAGCAGTTTCGATCTAACAGGAGGCGAGCAGTACTTC. Combining the CDR3 with reference TRBV28 and TRBJ2-7 gives the whole variable domain DVKVTQSSRYLVKRTGEKVFLECVQDMDHENMFWYRQDPGLGLRLIYFSYDVKMKEKGDIPEGYSVSREKKERFSLILESASTNQTSMYLCASSFDLTGGEQYFGPGTRLTVT.

With regard to this clone: The identical CDR3 is also encoded by other nucleotide sequences in the sample. The V call is TRBV27, the J call TRBJ1-1, with D unresolved. The V end lost 7 bases, the J end lost 5 bases, and 8 bases lay between the germline ends. Germline V gene sequence: CDR1 MNHEY, CDR2 SMNVEV (reference sequence). The CDR3 is 11 residues long. CDR3 in amino acids: CASIRGTEAFF. The CDR3 DNA is TGTGCCAGCATTCGGGGAACTGAAGCTTTCTTT.

DNA for the CDR3: TGTGCCAGCAGTCCTTACCATAACCTGAACACTGAAGCTTTCTTT. It translates to CASSPYHNLNTEAFF. The J gene is TRBJ1-1, the V gene TRBV28; no clear D. CDR1 and CDR2 from the germline V gene are MDHEN and SYDVKM. V was pared by 5 bases and J by 0 bases, with 13 bases between. This CDR3 contains 15 residues.

This rearrangement joins TRBV27 to TRBJ2-7, with TRBD1 identical over 7 bases. There are 13 residues in the CDR3. CDR1 and CDR2 (germline): MNHEY, SMNVEV (reference sequence). With V trimmed by 4 bases and J by 3 bases, 3 bases remained unmatched. This chain's CDR3 is CASSYNRGYEQYF. Written as DNA, the CDR3 is TGTGCCAGCAGTTACAACAGGGGCTACGAGCAGTACTTC.

The rearrangement links TRBV2 to TRBJ1-3, with no clear D. From germline, CDR1 is SNHLY and CDR2 FYNNEI. CDR3 length equals 15 residues. Trimming pared 6 bases from V and 0 bases from J, leaving 12 bases between. The CDR3 DNA is TGTGCCAGCAGAGGAGGGTCAGGCTCTGGAAACACCATATATTTT. This codes for CASRGGSGSGNTIYF. The whole variable domain, remainder taken from reference TRBV2 and TRBJ1-3, is EPEVTQTPSHQVTQMGQEVILRCVPISNHLYFYWYRQILGQKVEFLVSFYNNEISEKSEIFDDQFSVERPDGSNFTLKIRSTKLEDSAMYFCASRGGSGSGNTIYFGEGSWLTVV.

The chain is built from TRBV7-9 and TRBJ2-5; D ambiguous. Per the germline V gene, CDR1 is SEHNR and CDR2 is FQNEAQ (reference sequence). The CDR3 covers 15 residues. V lost 4 bases to trimming and J lost 5 bases, with 17 bases between them. CDR3 coding DNA: TGTGCCAGCAGCTCCCCCCTGGGGAACGGGGAGACCCAGTACTTC. Protein: CASSSPLGNGETQYF.

V is TRBV29-1 and J is TRBJ1-1; 7 bases line up with TRBD1. The CDR3 runs 12 residues. The germline V gene has CDR1 SQVTM and CDR2 ANQGSEA. J was trimmed by 6 bases and V by 7 bases; bases with no gene match: 8. CDR3 sequence reads: CSGEDRAPEAFF. The CDR3 bases are TGCAGCGGAGAAGACAGGGCCCCTGAAGCTTTCTTT.

V and J are TRBV14 and TRBJ1-1, with a tentative D call TRBD1 (5 bases). V lost 5 bases and J 4 bases, leaving 11 bases between the germline ends. The CDR3 totals 13 residues. Germline values: CDR1 SGHDN, CDR2 FVKESK. The DNA of the CDR3 is TGTGCCAGCAGCTCGGGGGGTGGCACTGAAGCTTTCTTT. It yields the protein CASSSGGGTEAFF.

This sequence joins TRBV27 and TRBJ1-2, with 7 positions matching TRBD1. Germline CDR1 MNHEY, CDR2 SMNVEV (reference sequence). V dropped 5 bases and J dropped 4; count of bases not matched to a gene: 7. The length of the CDR3 is 14 residues. Here the CDR3 DNA reads TGTGCCAGCAGTCCTAATTCAGGGGGCTATGGCTACACCTTC. As protein: CASSPNSGGYGYTF.

V usage is TRBV7-9 and J usage is TRBJ2-1, with D maybe TRBD1 (5 bases). The V gene's germline CDR1 is SEHNR and CDR2 FQNEAQ (reference sequence). The CDR3 is made up of 13 amino acids. Trimming shortened V by 6 bases and J by 7 bases, and 13 bases separated the two germline ends. This CDR3 reads CASRQDGSNEQFF. CDR3 nucleotide sequence: TGTGCCAGCAGACAGGACGGCTCGAATGAGCAGTTCTTC.

The chain joins TRBV9 to TRBJ2-2; a weak D match, TRBD2 (5 bases). Trimming cost V 0 bases and J 3 bases, with 9 bases left between them. The germline gives CDR1 SGDLS, CDR2 YYNGEE. This CDR3 has 15 residues. The CDR3 loop reads CASSVDDYYTGELFF. The CDR3 nucleotides read TGTGCCAGCAGCGTAGACGACTACTACACCGGGGAGCTGTTTTTT.

The V and J genes are TRBV19 and TRBJ2-1, with D unresolved. Germline V lookup: CDR1 LNHDA, CDR2 SQIVND (reference sequence). Trimming removed 7 bases from V and 7 bases from J, with 11 bases in between. The CDR3 has 12 amino acids. DNA of the CDR3: TGTGCCAGTATTGGTGGGATAAATGAGCAGTTCTTC. It codes for CASIGGINEQFF. Supplemented by reference TRBV19 and TRBJ2-1, the full variable domain reads DGGITQSPKYLFRKEGQNVTLSCEQNLNHDAMYWYRQDPGQGLRLIYYSQIVNDFQKGDIAEGYSVSREKKESFPLTVTSAQKNPTAFYLCASIGGINEQFFGPGTRLTVL.

The chain is built from TRBV19 and TRBJ2-7; unclear D gene. The length of the CDR3 is 14 residues. CDR1 is LNHDA, CDR2 SQIVND, per germline (reference sequence). Trimming removed 1 base at V and 4 bases at J, with 11 bases between. The CDR3 here is CASSIAMGNYEQYF. The CDR3 coding sequence is TGTGCCAGTAGTATAGCCATGGGGAATTACGAGCAGTACTTC.

V and J are TRBV7-2 and TRBJ1-1, with 10 positions matching TRBD1. V trimming: 1 base; J trimming: 1 base; junction bases outside the gene matches: 3. The V gene's germline CDR1 is SGHTA and CDR2 FQGNSA. This CDR3 contains 16 residues. CDR3 region: CASSLVGTGANTEAFF. The CDR3 DNA reads as TGTGCCAGCAGCTTAGTTGGGACAGGGGCGAACACTGAAGCTTTCTTT.

V usage is TRBV7-9 and J usage is TRBJ2-4; no clear D gene. Germline V gene sequence: CDR1 SEHNR, CDR2 FQNEAQ (reference sequence). V was shortened by 1 base and J by 2 bases, with 6 bases between the two germline ends. CDR3 length: 14 residues. The DNA for the CDR3 is TGTGCCAGCAGCTTAGAAGTCTCCAAAAACATTCAGTACTTC. Translated, it gives CASSLEVSKNIQYF.

This clone was observed a single time. This chain uses TRBV9 with TRBJ2-7, with 7 positions matching TRBD1. The V and J ends lost 1 base and 2 bases, in that order; junction bases with no gene match: 9. The length of the CDR3 is 16 residues. Germline V lookup: CDR1 SGDLS, CDR2 YYNGEE. The CDR3 region has the DNA TGTGCCAGCAGCGTATCTTCACAGGGGTCCCCCTACGAGCAGTACTTC. Translated, it gives CASSVSSQGSPYEQYF. Based on the CDR3 plus reference TRBV9 and TRBJ2-7, the full variable domain is DSGVTQTPKHLITATGQRVTLRCSPRSGDLSVYWYQQSLDQGLQFLIQYYNGEERAKGNILERFSAQQFPDLHSELNLSSLELGDSALYFCASSVSSQGSPYEQYFGPGTRLTVT.

The rearrangement joins TRBV6-6 to TRBJ1-4, with D hard to call. The germline gives CDR1 MNHNY, CDR2 SVGAGI (reference sequence). Trimming stripped 8 bases from V and 8 bases from J, with 15 bases between. The CDR3 runs 13 residues. The CDR3 loop is CASHGQVREKLFF. For the CDR3, the DNA is TGTGCCAGCCACGGGCAGGTAAGGGAAAAACTGTTTTTT.

The chain carries TRBV4-1 and TRBJ2-5, with TRBD2 as a possible D gene (6 bases). There are 12 residues in the CDR3. V dropped 5 bases and J dropped 5 bases, with 9 bases sitting between them. The germline gives CDR1 MGHRA, CDR2 YSYEKL. CDR3 bases: TGCGCCAGCAGCGACCGGGGGGAGACCCAGTACTTC. Its translation is CASSDRGETQYF.

The chain combines TRBV5-4 with TRBJ2-7; D is uncertain. CDR1 SGHNT and CDR2 YYREEE come from the germline V gene (reference sequence). The V and J ends lost 2 bases and 0 bases respectively, with 9 bases between them. The CDR3 has 14 amino acids. The CDR3 DNA is TGTGCCAGCAGCTTTTGGGATAGCTCCTACGAGCAGTACTTC. Protein product: CASSFWDSSYEQYF.

CDR3 nucleotide sequence: TGTGCCAGCAGCGTAGTATCGAAGGGACCCGCGGAGACCCAGTACTTC. This translates into CASSVVSKGPAETQYF. The genes are TRBV9 and TRBJ2-5, with D perhaps TRBD1 or TRBD2 (5 bases each). The germline V gene has CDR1 SGDLS and CDR2 YYNGEE. This CDR3 region has 16 residues. The V gene lost 0 bases and the J gene lost 5 bases, with 17 bases spanning the gap.

The rearrangement joins TRBV7-8 to TRBJ1-5; a possible D gene is TRBD1 (5 bases). Trimming removed 8 bases from V and 8 bases from J, with 19 bases in between. Germline CDR1 is SGHVS and CDR2 is FQNEAQ. CDR3 length: 14 residues. Here the CDR3 reads CASRENYRTEPQHF. CDR3 coding DNA: TGTGCCAGCCGCGAAAACTACAGGACTGAGCCCCAGCATTTT.

The V gene is TRBV7-3, the J gene TRBJ2-5, with D maybe TRBD1 (6 bases). The germline V and J ends were trimmed by 2 bases and 0 bases, with 10 bases remaining between them. Per the germline V gene, CDR1 is SGHTA and CDR2 is FQGTGA. The CDR3 contains 15 residues. In nucleotides, the CDR3 is TGTGCCAGCAGCTTATGGCCAGGGGACCAAGAGACCCAGTACTTC. This sequence encodes CASSLWPGDQETQYF.

V gene TRBV29-1 combines with J gene TRBJ2-7; either TRBD1 or TRBD2 may supply D (6 bases each). Germline CDR1 is SQVTM and CDR2 is ANQGSEA. The V and J ends lost 6 bases and 5 bases respectively, with 14 bases between them. The CDR3 runs 12 residues. The DNA for the CDR3 is TGCAGCGTGGATCAGGGGAGGAACGAGCAGTACTTC. Amino acid sequence: CSVDQGRNEQYF.

This clone was seen repeatedly, ten times or more. For the CDR3, the DNA is TGTGCCAGCAGCTCCTCCCTAGCCGGGTACGAGCAGTACTTC. It specifies CASSSSLAGYEQYF. The gene calls are TRBV7-9 and TRBJ2-7; TRBD2 might be the D (5 bases). Germline loops: CDR1 SEHNR, CDR2 FQNEAQ (reference sequence). V gave up 4 bases and J gave up 4 bases, with 14 bases separating them. This CDR3 is 14 amino acids long.

A single count supports this clone. The chain has TRBV7-6 and TRBJ1-1; D unclear. The CDR3 contains 16 residues. Per the germline V gene, CDR1 is SGHVS and CDR2 is FNYEAQ. Trimming took 1 base from V and 1 from J, leaving 13 bases between them. CDR3 DNA sequence: TGTGCCAGCAGCTTAGTGTTTGGCACACCGAACACTGAAGCTTTCTTT. As protein: CASSLVFGTPNTEAFF.